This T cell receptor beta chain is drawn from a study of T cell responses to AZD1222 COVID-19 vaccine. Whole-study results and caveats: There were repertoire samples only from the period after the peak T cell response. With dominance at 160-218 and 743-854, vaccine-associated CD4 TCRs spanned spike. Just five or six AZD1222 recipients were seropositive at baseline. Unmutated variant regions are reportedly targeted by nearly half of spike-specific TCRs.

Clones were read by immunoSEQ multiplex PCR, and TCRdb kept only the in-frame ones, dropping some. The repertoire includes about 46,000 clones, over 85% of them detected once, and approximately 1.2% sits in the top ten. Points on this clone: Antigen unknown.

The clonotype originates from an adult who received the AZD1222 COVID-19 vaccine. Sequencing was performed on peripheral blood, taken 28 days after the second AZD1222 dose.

The CDR3 spells CASSVHGDTEAFF. The CDR3, as DNA: TGTGCCAGCAGCGTCCATGGGGACACTGAAGCTTTCTTT. The J gene is TRBJ1-1, the V gene TRBV9, with D unclear. V was cut by 2 bases and J by 3 bases, with 8 bases left in between. CDR1 and CDR2 (germline): SGDLS, YYNGEE. CDR3 length equals 13 residues.